What follows are 15 T cell receptor beta chains derived from one specimen sequenced in a study of T cells in Graves' hyperthyroidism and ophthalmopathy. Amplified regions were TCR beta CDR3 sequences from RNA transcripts. First-round RT-PCR with HTBI primers amplified the TCR CDR3 region. MiXCR was run by TCRdb on the multiplex PCR reads, yielding one entry per CDR3 protein. The sample carries a few hundred thousand distinct CDR3 sequences, around 14% recorded once. Sequences were obtained from blood. The source is a woman aged 25 to 39 with Graves' hyperthyroidism.

This clonotype was observed a few times. The chain carries TRBV7-2 and TRBJ1-2, with a weak D call TRBD1 (5 bases). There are 14 residues in the CDR3. V lost 5 bases, J lost 2 bases, and 12 bases lay in between. The V gene's germline CDR1 is SGHTA and CDR2 FQGNSA. CDR3 nucleotide sequence: TGTGCCAGCAGCATTAACTGGGGGAACTATGGCTACACCTTC. It specifies CASSINWGNYGYTF.

The chain's CDR3 is CSAQQGNSNQPQHF. CDR3 nucleotides: TGCAGTGCCCAACAGGGCAATAGCAATCAGCCCCAGCATTTT. This chain joins TRBV20-1 and TRBJ1-5; D is possibly TRBD1 (6 bases). CDR3 length: 14 amino acids. V was shortened by 6 bases and J by 0 bases, with 12 bases between the two germline ends. Germline V gene lookup returns CDR1 DFQATT and CDR2 SNEGSKA (reference sequence).

This chain uses TRBV5-1 with TRBJ2-2; D possibly corresponds to TRBD1 (6 bases). Deletions cut 5 bases from V and 0 bases from J, with 11 bases between. Germline assignment: CDR1 SGHRS and CDR2 YFSETQ. The CDR3 is made up of 15 amino acids. The chain's CDR3 is CASRQGISNTGELFF. CDR3 nucleotides: TGCGCCAGCAGGCAGGGGATTTCGAACACCGGGGAGCTGTTTTTT.

V gene TRBV7-3 combines with J gene TRBJ1-1; D is undetermined. The ends were cut back, 1 base at V and 4 bases at J, with 10 bases in the middle. The germline V gene encodes CDR1 SGHTA and CDR2 FQGTGA. The CDR3 spans 14 residues. CDR3 residues: CASSLSSASTEAFF. The CDR3 DNA sequence: TGTGCCAGCAGCTTAAGTTCCGCATCCACTGAAGCTTTCTTT.

Of note for this clonotype: One end of the junction fails to match germline, which may point to a read error. The genes are TRBV2 and TRBJ2-4, with 10 positions matching TRBD2. CDR1 is SNHLY and CDR2 is FYNNEI in the germline V gene. The CDR3 has 16 amino acids. This chain's CDR3 is CASTSRAGGPKSIQYF. The CDR3 bases are TGTGCCAGCACCTCAAGAGCGGGAGGGCCGAAAAGCATTCAGTACTTC.

The rearrangement uses TRBV19 and TRBJ1-1, with D possibly matching TRBD1 (6 bases). Germline CDR1 is LNHDA and CDR2 is SQIVND (reference sequence). This CDR3 region has 14 residues. Trimming shortened V by 3 bases and J by 5 bases, and 13 bases separated the two germline ends. This CDR3 reads CASSMVRGNTEAFF. CDR3 sequence (DNA): TGTGCCAGTAGTATGGTCAGGGGTAATACTGAAGCTTTCTTT.

This clonotype came up a few times. The chain employs TRBV6-2 or TRBV6-3 and TRBJ2-7, with D tentatively TRBD1 (5 bases). The CDR3 runs to 11 residues. V shed 11 bases and J shed 3 bases, with 11 bases lying between them. Germline values: CDR1 MNHEY, CDR2 SVGEGT. CDR3 DNA: TGTGCCGCTGGGGCGATCTACGAGCAGTACTTC. Translated: CAAGAIYEQYF.

This clonotype came up a few times. The chain is built from TRBV20-1 and TRBJ2-1; 11 bases match TRBD2. Germline V lookup: CDR1 DFQATT, CDR2 SNEGSKA (reference sequence). The CDR3 covers 16 residues. V lost 2 bases and J lost 2; bases outside the gene matches: 5. CDR3 amino acids: CSARQLAGVPYNEQFF. The DNA for the CDR3 is TGCAGTGCTAGACAACTAGCGGGAGTCCCCTACAATGAGCAGTTCTTC.

This clonotype turned up a few times. Its ends do not fully match the called genes, so a read error is possible. V gene TRBV29-1 combines with J gene TRBJ2-1; D possibly corresponds to TRBD2 (5 bases). The CDR3 covers 16 residues. Germline V CDR1 and CDR2: SQVTM, ANQGSEA. CDR3 DNA sequence: TGCGGCGTTGTGACTACCCGGGATGCCCTCTACAATGAGCAGTTCTTC. Its translation: CGVVTTRDALYNEQFF.

The gene calls are TRBV10-3 and TRBJ2-7; 10 bases align to TRBD2. Germline-derived CDR1 and CDR2 are ENHRY and SYGVKD. The J segment lost 3 bases and the V segment lost 0 bases, leaving 5 bases of the junction unmatched. CDR3 length equals 16 residues. Here the CDR3 reads CAISESGSGRDYEQYF. CDR3 DNA sequence: TGTGCCATCAGTGAGTCGGGAAGCGGGAGGGACTACGAGCAGTACTTC.

This clonotype was counted at least ten times. J is TRBJ2-1 and V is TRBV28; perhaps TRBD2 as D (6 bases). The CDR3 loop spans 18 amino acids. Trimming took 4 bases from V and 0 from J, leaving 19 bases between them. Germline CDR1 and CDR2: MDHEN and SYDVKM. CDR3 nucleotide sequence: TGTGCCAGCAGTTCGAACCGCCATCTAGCGTCCTCCTACAATGAGCAGTTCTTC. Protein sequence: CASSSNRHLASSYNEQFF.

This clonotype was counted ten times or more. The V gene is TRBV11-2, the J gene TRBJ1-2; D not resolved. Germline V gene lookup returns CDR1 SGHAT and CDR2 FQNNGV. V was pared by 0 bases and J by 6 bases, with 5 bases between. The CDR3 runs 12 residues. The CDR3 protein is CASSLDVHGYTF. CDR3 nucleotides: TGTGCCAGCAGCTTAGACGTCCATGGCTACACCTTC.

The chain uses TRBV7-2 and TRBJ1-5; a possible D gene is TRBD1 (5 bases). The CDR3 spans 16 residues. Germline V CDR1 and CDR2: SGHTA, FQGNSA. Trimming stripped 5 bases from V and 0 bases from J, with 14 bases between. The CDR3 DNA reads as TGTGCCAGCAGCCGGCAGGGAAGAGTTAGCAATCAGCCCCAGCATTTT. Amino acids: CASSRQGRVSNQPQHF.

The chain links TRBV7-6 to TRBJ2-2; D is unresolved. The germline CDR1 and CDR2 sequences are SGHVS and FNYEAQ. Trimming took 5 bases from V and 4 from J, leaving 14 bases between them. CDR3 length equals 15 residues. The CDR3 nucleotides are TGTGCCAGCAGCGGGCAGAAAGTTCCCACCGGGGAGCTGTTTTTT. It encodes CASSGQKVPTGELFF.

The V gene is TRBV25-1, the J gene TRBJ1-3; TRBD1 might be the D (6 bases). The germline CDR1 and CDR2 sequences are MGHDK and SYGVNS. The V gene lost 5 bases and the J gene lost 2 bases, with 16 bases spanning the gap. The CDR3 extends over 16 amino acids. The CDR3 is CASSRTGQGPGNTIYF. CDR3 bases: TGTGCCAGCAGTCGAACAGGGCAGGGCCCTGGAAACACCATATATTTT.